This entry lists 7 T cell receptor beta chains sequenced from one sample in a study of radiation and T cells in renal cell carcinoma. Time point specified: blood 4 weeks post-SBRT, at nephrectomy. The sample's treatment: 15 Gy SBRT to primary tumor, nephrectomy 4 weeks later. The method was immunoSEQ multiplex PCR; TCRdb's version includes in-frame clones alone and lacks a portion of them. This sample has about 40,000 clones, with roughly four fifths found just once. The material sequenced was blood, taken from a patient whose treatment included radiotherapy and nephrectomy. These receptors were obtained from an older woman with renal cell carcinoma.

The genes are TRBV7-2 and TRBJ2-3; no definite D call. Germline V CDR1 and CDR2: SGHTA, FQGNSA. V lost 5 bases, J lost 4 bases, and 10 bases lay in between. CDR3 length: 13 amino acids. CDR3 protein: CASSRSEADTQYF. CDR3 DNA: TGTGCCAGCAGCCGAAGTGAGGCAGATACGCAGTATTTT.

This clone was seen once. The chain is built from TRBV6-5 and TRBJ2-3; unclear D gene. V lost 6 bases and J lost 3, with 7 bases in between. Germline V CDR1 and CDR2: MNHEY, SVGAGI. The CDR3 covers 12 residues. The CDR3 protein is CASRTATDTQYF. CDR3 in DNA: TGTGCCAGCAGGACCGCGACAGATACGCAGTATTTT.

The chain couples TRBV6-5 to TRBJ2-6; D gene ambiguous. Deletions cut 5 bases from V and 3 bases from J, with 5 bases between. The CDR3 consists of 13 residues. Per the germline V gene, CDR1 is MNHEY and CDR2 is SVGAGI. CDR3 region: CASSGNGANVLTF. The CDR3 bases are TGTGCCAGCAGTGGTAATGGGGCCAACGTCCTGACTTTC.

The chain has TRBV19 and TRBJ2-4; unclear D gene. Germline CDR1 is LNHDA and CDR2 is SQIVND (reference sequence). The V end lost 6 bases, the J end lost 0 bases, and 12 bases lay between the germline ends. The CDR3 is 15 residues long. CDR3 protein: CASRSGRLAKNIQYF. Written as DNA, the CDR3 is TGTGCCAGTAGATCAGGTCGTCTAGCCAAAAACATTCAGTACTTC.

In DNA, the CDR3 is TGTGCCAGTAGTGGGTCTTCCAGCAATCAGCCCCAGCATTTT. Its protein is CASSGSSSNQPQHF. J is TRBJ1-5 and V is TRBV19, with D unresolved. This CDR3 is 14 amino acids long. CDR1 LNHDA and CDR2 SQIVND come from the germline V gene (reference sequence). Trimming left V 5 bases short and J 1 base short, with 9 bases between.

The V call is TRBV18, the J call TRBJ2-7, with 14 bases fitting TRBD2. This CDR3 contains 14 residues. Trimming took 4 bases from V and 6 from J; bases not matched to a gene: 2. Germline V gene data show CDR1 as KGHSH and CDR2 as LQKENI. The CDR3: CASSQGLAGAEQYF. The CDR3 nucleotides are TGTGCCAGCTCACAGGGACTAGCGGGAGCCGAGCAGTACTTC.

V is TRBV5-1 and J is TRBJ2-2, with D unresolved. With 4 bases removed from V and 0 bases from J, the gap between germline ends came to 10 bases. The CDR3 extends over 15 amino acids. From germline, CDR1 is SGHRS and CDR2 YFSETQ. The CDR3 spells CASSRSPTNTGELFF. Written as DNA, the CDR3 is TGCGCCAGCAGCCGCTCCCCGACGAACACCGGGGAGCTGTTTTTT.